The sequence of this T cell receptor (beta chain) was determined in a study of OX40 agonist ivuxolimab in advanced cancers. Broadly, across the study: Ivuxolimab was an agonistic, fully human IgG2 monoclonal antibody directed against OX40 (CD134), a costimulatory receptor. Of the approximately 50 patients in dose escalation, some 20 had hepatocellular carcinoma, around 15 had melanoma, 9 had renal cell carcinoma and 9 had head and neck cancer. Partial responses occurred in three dose-escalation patients: two with cutaneous melanoma and one with hepatocellular carcinoma. The purpose of peripheral TCRbeta sequencing was to test whether ivuxolimab changed TCR sequence diversity and led to clonal T-cell expansion. In the dose-escalation cohort, 82.7% of patients were male, and the mean age was approximately 55 years, with a range of about 20 to 79. Intravenous ivuxolimab was administered to patients every 2 weeks at six dose levels: 0.01, 0.1, 0.3, 1.5, 3 and 10 mg/kg. Prior anti-PD-1, anti-PD-L1 or anti-CTLA-4 therapy was permitted, and checkpoint inhibitors had been received by roughly two fifths of dose-escalation patients. The paper reports the monotherapy dose-escalation portion (N of about 54 patients) of the phase I ivuxolimab trial.

To sequence the TCRbeta CDR3 region, genomic DNA was isolated from the sorted cells. The immunoSEQ Assay was used for sequencing of TCRbeta CDR3 regions. Not all clones reach the TCRdb copy of this immuneACCESS table, which keeps in-frame sequences only. Checked studies attribute under half of the gap to unresolved V genes and leave the rest unexplained. This sample holds 50,000 to 75,000 clones; approximately 90% were observed only once. Jointly, the top ten make up about 17% of the sample. Patients with a history of autoimmune disease or receiving systemic immunosuppression were excluded from the trial. Peripheral blood for TCR sequencing was drawn from every dose cohort at baseline, at cycle 4 day 1 and at cycle 7 day 1. The samples were drawn from a first-in-human, open-label, multicenter phase I dose-escalation trial of ivuxolimab. Adults with locally advanced or metastatic melanoma, renal cell carcinoma, hepatocellular carcinoma or head and neck squamous cell carcinoma were enrolled in the trial. Before TCR sequencing, CD4+ T cells and CD8+ T cells from peripheral blood were sorted into separate populations.

From its cysteine to its phenylalanine, the CDR3 spans 13 amino acids. Of all the DNA, just the CDR3 is kept, 39 bases in frame from base 1. Germline trimming amounts to 5 bases on V and 5 bases on J, with 3 as the count of junction bases outside the gene matches. CDR1 and CDR2 are read off the germline V gene (reference sequence) as LNHDA and SQIVND. A remark on this clone: It has no known antigen specificity. Per-base quality was not reported, and no clone a single base away is much larger than it.

General findings and caveats noted by the study authors: Low levels of normalized T-cell clonal expansion were also seen in some patients who did not respond. In partial responders in the 0.1-3.0 mg/kg groups, normalized peripheral clonal expansion was found to be among the lowest, especially among CD8+ T cells. After ivuxolimab, CD8+ T cells had more expanded clones than CD4+ T cells on average. Clonal expansion of both CD4+ and CD8+ blood T cells was observed from baseline to week 6 at doses 0.1 to 3.0 mg/kg. The antigen specificity of the clonally expanded peripheral T cells was not determined.

The sample consisted of CD4+ or CD8+ T cells sorted from blood, taken in a trial of the OX40 agonist ivuxolimab. The chain couples TRBV19 to TRBJ1-2, and TRBD1 aligns with 9 junction nucleotides. The TCR was taken from an adult with an advanced solid tumor such as melanoma, head and neck, liver or kidney cancer. The CDR3 in this case is CASSRTGVYGYTF. The DNA reads as follows: TGTGCCAGTAGTCGGACAGGGGTTTATGGCTACACCTTC.